These 12 T cell receptor beta chains were sequenced from one sample in a study of T-cell memory formation after mild COVID-19. MiXCR, applied by TCRdb to the 5' RACE reads, yields one record per CDR3 protein. The top ten hold under 25% of the sample, which has about 270,000 distinct CDR3 sequences, 16% seen once. Sequencing was carried out using PBMCs or a T cell subset sorted from them (not recorded which). The receptors derive from a man younger than 35 who had mild COVID-19 (a few samples of this study predate the infection). Cell type and time point are not known.

This clonotype was observed a handful of times. The chain combines TRBV5-1 with TRBJ2-3, with no clear D. CDR1 is SGHRS, CDR2 YFSETQ, per germline. Trimming took 0 bases from V and 5 from J, leaving 10 bases between them. The CDR3 runs to 14 residues. The DNA for the CDR3 is TGCGCCAGCAGCTTGGAACCGTGGAAAGATACGCAGTATTTT. Translating it yields CASSLEPWKDTQYF.

The chain has TRBV19 and TRBJ2-7; TRBD2 matches 7 bases. Trimming removed 3 bases from V and 2 bases from J; junction bases left unmatched: 1. The germline V gene encodes CDR1 LNHDA and CDR2 SQIVND (reference sequence). CDR3 length equals 13 residues. CDR3: CASSMTSTYEQYV. CDR3 sequence (DNA): TGTGCCAGTAGTATGACTAGCACCTACGAGCAGTACGTC.

This sequence joins TRBV2 and TRBJ2-5; D call uncertain. There are 12 residues in the CDR3. V was cut by 4 bases and J by 2 bases, with 5 bases left in between. The V gene's germline CDR1 is SNHLY and CDR2 FYNNEI. CDR3 DNA: TGTGCCAGCAGTGTCAGACAAGAGACCCAGTACTTC. Encoded protein: CASSVRQETQYF.

This clonotype came up many times. The V call is TRBV7-8, the J call TRBJ2-5, with D possibly TRBD1 on 6 matching bases. CDR1 and CDR2 from the germline V gene are SGHVS and FQNEAQ. The CDR3 is made up of 13 amino acids. V lost 5 bases and J lost 6, with 13 bases in between. In DNA, the CDR3 is TGTGCCAGCAGCCTCAGGGACACAAAGACCCAGTACTTC. Translated, it gives CASSLRDTKTQYF. Full variable domain (missing parts from reference TRBV7-8 and TRBJ2-5): GAGVSQSPRYKVAKRGQDVALRCDPISGHVSLFWYQQALGQGPEFLTYFQNEAQLDKSGLPSDRFFAERPEGSVSTLKIQRTQQEDSAVYLCASSLRDTKTQYFGPGTRLLVL.

This clonotype was detected many times. The chain carries TRBV5-1 and TRBJ2-2; the D is unclear. CDR3 size: 14 residues. Germline loops: CDR1 SGHRS, CDR2 YFSETQ. V lost 1 base, J lost 4 bases, and 8 bases lay in between. The CDR3 sequence is CASSLYRLTGELFF. The CDR3 DNA sequence: TGCGCCAGCAGCTTGTATCGCCTCACCGGGGAGCTGTTTTTT. Looking up the rest from reference TRBV5-1 and TRBJ2-2 gives the full variable domain: KAGVTQTPRYLIKTRGQQVTLSCSPISGHRSVSWYQQTPGQGLQFLFEYFSETQRNKGNFPGRFSGRQFSNSRSEMNVSTLELGDSALYLCASSLYRLTGELFFGEGSRLTVL.

This clonotype came up a few times. The V and J genes are TRBV7-6 and TRBJ2-2, with D maybe TRBD1 (6 bases). Germline V CDR1 and CDR2: SGHVS, FNYEAQ. V was clipped by 4 bases and J by 4 bases, with 10 bases between them. This CDR3 contains 14 residues. This CDR3 is CASSSDRSTGELFF. CDR3 coding DNA: TGTGCCAGCAGCTCGGACAGATCCACCGGGGAGCTGTTTTTT.

The V call is TRBV5-1, the J call TRBJ2-5; 10 nucleotides line up with TRBD1. Per germline, CDR1 SGHRS and CDR2 YFSETQ. CDR3 length: 16 residues. Trimming took 3 bases from V and 4 from J; bases not matched to a gene: 9. The CDR3 loop reads CASSWGTGAAGETQYF. The CDR3 DNA is TGCGCCAGCAGCTGGGGGACAGGGGCAGCGGGAGAGACCCAGTACTTC.

The sample holds many counts of this clonotype. This sequence joins TRBV12-3 or TRBV12-4 and TRBJ2-4; either TRBD1 or TRBD2 may fit D (5 bases each). V was pared by 5 bases and J by 4 bases, with 18 bases between. This CDR3 region has 16 residues. The CDR3 nucleotides read TGTGCCAGCAGTCTTGGATTCGGGACCGAGAAAAACATTCAGTACTTC. Its protein is CASSLGFGTEKNIQYF.

V gene TRBV10-3 combines with J gene TRBJ2-1, with 10 positions matching TRBD2. This CDR3 comprises 17 residues. V lost 4 bases to trimming and J lost 1 base; unmatched junction nucleotides: 7. CDR1 ENHRY and CDR2 SYGVKD come from the germline V gene. The CDR3 region is CAISGYLLAGSYNEQFF. CDR3 coding DNA: TGTGCCATCAGTGGGTACTTACTAGCGGGGTCCTACAATGAGCAGTTCTTC.

CDR3 loop: CASSQDGLAGGQETQYF. The CDR3 DNA reads TGTGCCAGCAGCCAAGATGGTCTAGCGGGGGGTCAAGAGACCCAGTACTTC. This chain links TRBV4-2 with TRBJ2-5; 11 bases are shared with TRBD2. Germline CDR1 and CDR2: LGHNA and YNFKEQ. With 0 bases clipped from V and 2 bases from J, the junction kept 5 bases outside the gene matches. The CDR3 loop spans 17 amino acids.

This clonotype came up a few times. J is TRBJ2-7 and V is TRBV7-8; D is unresolved. Germline V gene sequence: CDR1 SGHVS, CDR2 FQNEAQ. This CDR3 region has 12 residues. The V end was cut by 5 bases, the J end by 4 bases, with 9 bases between. CDR3 sequence reads: CASSRALYEQYV. The DNA of the CDR3 is TGTGCCAGCAGCCGCGCGTTATACGAGCAGTACGTC.

The genes are TRBV6-6 and TRBJ2-1; 15 bases line up with TRBD2. CDR1 is MNHNY and CDR2 is SVGAGI in the germline V gene (reference sequence). This CDR3 is built from 15 residues. V shed 5 bases, J shed 13 bases, and the junction held 9 bases outside the gene matches. As DNA, the CDR3 is TGTGCCAGCAGTCGCGGGACTAGCGGGGGGCAGGGACAGTTCTTC. Its protein is CASSRGTSGGQGQFF.